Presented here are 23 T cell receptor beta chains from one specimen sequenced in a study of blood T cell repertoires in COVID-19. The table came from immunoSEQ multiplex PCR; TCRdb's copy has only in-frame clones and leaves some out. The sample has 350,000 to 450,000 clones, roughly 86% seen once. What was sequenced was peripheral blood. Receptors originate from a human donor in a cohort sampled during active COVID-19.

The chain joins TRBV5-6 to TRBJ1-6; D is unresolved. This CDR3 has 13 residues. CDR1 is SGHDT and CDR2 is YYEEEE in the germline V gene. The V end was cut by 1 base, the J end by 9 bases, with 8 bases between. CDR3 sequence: CASSLLRGSPLHF. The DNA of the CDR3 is TGTGCCAGCAGCTTGCTGCGGGGTTCACCCCTCCACTTT.

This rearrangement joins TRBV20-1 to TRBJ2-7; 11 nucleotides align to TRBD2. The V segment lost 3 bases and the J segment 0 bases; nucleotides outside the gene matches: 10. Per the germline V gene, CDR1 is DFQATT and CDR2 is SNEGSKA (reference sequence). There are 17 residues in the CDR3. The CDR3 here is CSASGLTSGVDSYEQYF. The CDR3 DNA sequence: TGCAGTGCTAGTGGATTGACTAGCGGGGTCGACTCCTACGAGCAGTACTTC.

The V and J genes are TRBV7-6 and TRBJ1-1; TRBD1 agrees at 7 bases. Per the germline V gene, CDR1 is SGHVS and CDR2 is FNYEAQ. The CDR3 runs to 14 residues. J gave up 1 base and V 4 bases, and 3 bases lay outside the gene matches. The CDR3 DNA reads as TGTGCCAGCAGCTACGGGACAGCGAACACTGAAGCTTTCTTT. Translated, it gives CASSYGTANTEAFF.

The chain's CDR3 is CASSLPGTGELFF. CDR3 in DNA: TGTGCCAGCAGTTTACCGGGAACCGGGGAGCTGTTTTTT. This chain links TRBV28 with TRBJ2-2; a weak D match, TRBD2 (5 bases). This CDR3 has 13 amino acids. V was cut by 2 bases and J by 5 bases, with 6 bases left in between. Germline lookup yields CDR1 MDHEN and CDR2 SYDVKM.

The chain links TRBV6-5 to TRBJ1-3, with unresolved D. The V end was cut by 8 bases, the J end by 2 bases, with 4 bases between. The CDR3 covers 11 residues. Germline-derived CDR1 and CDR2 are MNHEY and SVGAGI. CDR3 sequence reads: CASGPGNTIYF. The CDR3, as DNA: TGTGCCAGCGGCCCTGGAAACACCATATATTTT.

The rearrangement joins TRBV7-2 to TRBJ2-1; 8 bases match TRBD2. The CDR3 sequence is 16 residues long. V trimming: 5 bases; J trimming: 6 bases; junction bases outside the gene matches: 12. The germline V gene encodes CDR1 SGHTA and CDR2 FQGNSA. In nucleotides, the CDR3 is TGTGCCAGCAGCATAAGCCCGGGGGGGCTCGGCAATGAGCAGTTCTTC. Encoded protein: CASSISPGGLGNEQFF.

As DNA, the CDR3 is TGTGCCAGCAGCCCGGCTAGCGGGGGTTACAATGAGCAGTTCTTC. Protein product: CASSPASGGYNEQFF. This sequence joins TRBV6-5 and TRBJ2-1; 10 bases map to TRBD2. The CDR3 is 15 amino acids. V was clipped by 6 bases and J by 4 bases; unmatched bases: 6. Germline CDR1 reads MNHEY; CDR2 reads SVGAGI.

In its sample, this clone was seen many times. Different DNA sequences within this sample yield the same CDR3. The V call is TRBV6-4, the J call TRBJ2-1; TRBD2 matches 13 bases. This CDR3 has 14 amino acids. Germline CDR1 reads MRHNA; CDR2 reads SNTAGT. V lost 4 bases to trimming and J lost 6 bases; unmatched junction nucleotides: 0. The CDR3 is CASSGTSGGNEQFF. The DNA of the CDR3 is TGTGCCAGCAGTGGGACTAGCGGGGGCAATGAGCAGTTCTTC.

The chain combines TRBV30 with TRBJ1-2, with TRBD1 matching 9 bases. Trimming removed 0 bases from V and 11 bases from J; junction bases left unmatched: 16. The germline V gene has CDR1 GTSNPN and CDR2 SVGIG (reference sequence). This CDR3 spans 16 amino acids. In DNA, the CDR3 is TGTGCCTGGAGTGTAAATGAGCCGGGACAGGGTTCTACTTACACCTTC. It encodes CAWSVNEPGQGSTYTF.

The DNA for the CDR3 is TGCGCCAGCAGCTCGGGACAGGGGAGGGGATCCTACGAGCAGTACTTC. Protein product: CASSSGQGRGSYEQYF. The V and J genes are TRBV5-1 and TRBJ2-7, with 10 nucleotides matching TRBD1. The junction had 7 bases not matched to a gene; V was cut back by 3 bases and J by 1 base. CDR1 is SGHRS and CDR2 is YFSETQ in the germline V gene. CDR3 length equals 16 residues.

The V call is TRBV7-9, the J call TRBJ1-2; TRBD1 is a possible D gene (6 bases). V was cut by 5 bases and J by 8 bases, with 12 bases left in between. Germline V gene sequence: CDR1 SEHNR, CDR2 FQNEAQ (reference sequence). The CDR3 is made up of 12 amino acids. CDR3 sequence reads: CASSNSGVGYTF. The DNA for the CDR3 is TGTGCCAGCAGCAACTCAGGGGTCGGCTACACCTTC.

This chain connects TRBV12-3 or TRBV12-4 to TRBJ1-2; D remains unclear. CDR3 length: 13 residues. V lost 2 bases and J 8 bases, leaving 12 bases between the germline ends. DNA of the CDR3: TGTGCCAGCAGTTTATGGGTCTCGAGGGGCTACACCTTC. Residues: CASSLWVSRGYTF.

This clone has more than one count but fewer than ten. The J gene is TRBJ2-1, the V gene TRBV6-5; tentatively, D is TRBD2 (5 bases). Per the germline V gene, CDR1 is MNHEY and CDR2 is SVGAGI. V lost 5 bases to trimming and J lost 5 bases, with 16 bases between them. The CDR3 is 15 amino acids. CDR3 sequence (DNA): TGTGCCAGCAGTCTCTCCGATCCGACTAACAATGAGCAGTTCTTC. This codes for CASSLSDPTNNEQFF.

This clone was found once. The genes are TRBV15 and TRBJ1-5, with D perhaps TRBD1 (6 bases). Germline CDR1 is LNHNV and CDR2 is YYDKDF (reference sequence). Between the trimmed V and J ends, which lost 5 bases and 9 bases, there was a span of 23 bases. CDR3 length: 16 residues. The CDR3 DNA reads TGTGCCACCAGCCCTGGGAGGGGGGCCGCGGGGTGGCCCCAGCATTTT. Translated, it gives CATSPGRGAAGWPQHF.

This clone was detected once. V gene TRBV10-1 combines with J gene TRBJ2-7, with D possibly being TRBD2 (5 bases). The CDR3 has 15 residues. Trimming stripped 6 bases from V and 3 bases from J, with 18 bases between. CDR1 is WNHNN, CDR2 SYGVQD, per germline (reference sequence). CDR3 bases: TGCGCCAGCAGAGGGATGGCCAGCGGTAGCTACGAGCAGTACTTC. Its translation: CASRGMASGSYEQYF.

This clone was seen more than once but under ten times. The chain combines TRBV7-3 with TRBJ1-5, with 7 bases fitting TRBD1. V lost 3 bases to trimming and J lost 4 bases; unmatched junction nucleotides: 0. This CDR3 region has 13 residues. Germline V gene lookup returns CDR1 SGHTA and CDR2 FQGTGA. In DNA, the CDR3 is TGTGCCAGCAGCTTGGACAGGAATCAGCCCCAGCATTTT. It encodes CASSLDRNQPQHF.

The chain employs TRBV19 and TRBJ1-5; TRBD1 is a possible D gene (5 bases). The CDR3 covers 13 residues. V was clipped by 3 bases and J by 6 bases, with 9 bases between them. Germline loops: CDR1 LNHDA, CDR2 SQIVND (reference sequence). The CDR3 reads CASSMGGTQPQHF. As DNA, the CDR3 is TGTGCCAGTAGTATGGGGGGGACTCAGCCCCAGCATTTT.

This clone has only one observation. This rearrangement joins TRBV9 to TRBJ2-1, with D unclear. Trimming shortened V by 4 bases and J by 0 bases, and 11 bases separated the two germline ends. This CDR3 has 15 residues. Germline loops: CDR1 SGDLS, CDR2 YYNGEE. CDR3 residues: CASSKSSSSYNEQFF. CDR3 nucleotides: TGTGCCAGCAGCAAGAGCTCAAGCTCCTACAATGAGCAGTTCTTC.

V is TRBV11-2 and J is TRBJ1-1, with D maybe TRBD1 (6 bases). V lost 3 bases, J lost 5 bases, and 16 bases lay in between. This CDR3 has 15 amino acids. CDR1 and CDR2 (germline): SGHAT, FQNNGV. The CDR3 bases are TGTGCCAGCAGCTTTAATCGGGGGGCAAAAACTGAAGCTTTCTTT. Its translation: CASSFNRGAKTEAFF.

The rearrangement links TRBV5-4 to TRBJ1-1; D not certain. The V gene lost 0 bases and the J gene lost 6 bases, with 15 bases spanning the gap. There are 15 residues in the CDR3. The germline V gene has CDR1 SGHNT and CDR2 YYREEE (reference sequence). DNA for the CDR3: TGTGCCAGCAGCTTGGTTTCCGGTACTTCCCCTGAAGCTTTCTTT. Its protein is CASSLVSGTSPEAFF.

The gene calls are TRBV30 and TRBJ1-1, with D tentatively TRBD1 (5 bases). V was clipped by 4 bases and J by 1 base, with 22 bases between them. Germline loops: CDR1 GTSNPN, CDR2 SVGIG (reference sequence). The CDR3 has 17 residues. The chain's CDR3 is CAWKGRDSLFGNTEAFF. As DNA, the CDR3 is TGTGCCTGGAAGGGGAGGGACTCCCTATTCGGGAACACTGAAGCTTTCTTT.

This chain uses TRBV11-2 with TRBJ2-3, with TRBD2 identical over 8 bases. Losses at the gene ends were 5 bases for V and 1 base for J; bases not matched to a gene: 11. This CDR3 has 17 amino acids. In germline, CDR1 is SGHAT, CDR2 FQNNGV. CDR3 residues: CASSPGLAVVRTDTQYF. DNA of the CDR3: TGTGCCAGCAGCCCCGGACTAGCTGTAGTACGCACAGATACGCAGTATTTT.

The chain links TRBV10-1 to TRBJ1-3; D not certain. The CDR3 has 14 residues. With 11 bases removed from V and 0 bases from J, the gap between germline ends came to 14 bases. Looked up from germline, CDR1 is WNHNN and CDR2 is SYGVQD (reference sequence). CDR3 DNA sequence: TGCGCCTCGTGGGCAGCCAACTCTGGAAACACCATATATTTT. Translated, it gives CASWAANSGNTIYF.